The source of this T cell receptor beta chain is a study of cytomegalovirus exposure and HLA in healthy donors. The germline gives CDR1 LNHDA, CDR2 SQIVND (reference sequence). Trimming cost V 7 bases and J 0 bases; bases outside gene matches: 6. CDR3 length: 16 amino acids. In the PCR, 60 Vbeta and 13 Jbeta primers were used. Repertoires were generated with immunoSEQ multiplex PCR, while TCRdb's copy carries only in-frame clones and drops some. The table records some 200,000 clones, over 75% of them present only once. This chain uses TRBV19 with TRBJ1-6; TRBD1 aligns across 7 bases. The source is a man aged 50 to 60 in good health and CMV-seronegative. Sequencing was carried out using PBMCs. The DNA for the CDR3 is TGTGCCAGTATGGACAGGTGGAGCTCCTATAATTCACCCCTCCACTTT. Its translation is CASMDRWSSYNSPLHF.